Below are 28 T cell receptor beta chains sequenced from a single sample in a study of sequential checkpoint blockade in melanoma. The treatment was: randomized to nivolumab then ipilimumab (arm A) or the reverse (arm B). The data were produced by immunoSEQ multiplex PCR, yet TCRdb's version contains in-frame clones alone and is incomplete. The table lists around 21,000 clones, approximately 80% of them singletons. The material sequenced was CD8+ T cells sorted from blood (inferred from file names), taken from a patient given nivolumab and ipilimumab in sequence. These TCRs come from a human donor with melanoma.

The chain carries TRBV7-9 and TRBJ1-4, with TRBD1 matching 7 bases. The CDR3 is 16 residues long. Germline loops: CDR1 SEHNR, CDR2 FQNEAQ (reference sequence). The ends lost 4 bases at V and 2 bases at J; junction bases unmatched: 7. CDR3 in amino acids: CASSSNRGRTNEKLFF. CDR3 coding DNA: TGTGCCAGCAGCTCCAACAGGGGCCGGACTAATGAAAAACTGTTTTTT.

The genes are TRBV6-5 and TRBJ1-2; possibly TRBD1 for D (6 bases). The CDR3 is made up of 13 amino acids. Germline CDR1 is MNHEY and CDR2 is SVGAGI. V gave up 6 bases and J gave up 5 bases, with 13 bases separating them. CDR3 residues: CASSSGGWYGYTF. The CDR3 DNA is TGTGCCAGCAGCTCGGGGGGCTGGTATGGCTACACCTTC.

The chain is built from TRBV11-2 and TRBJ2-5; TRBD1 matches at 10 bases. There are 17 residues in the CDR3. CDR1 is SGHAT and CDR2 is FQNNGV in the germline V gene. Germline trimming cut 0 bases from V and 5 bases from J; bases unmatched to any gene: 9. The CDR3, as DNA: TGTGCCAGCAGCTTAGATCGACAGGGGGCGACGGTTGAGACCCAGTACTTC. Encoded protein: CASSLDRQGATVETQYF. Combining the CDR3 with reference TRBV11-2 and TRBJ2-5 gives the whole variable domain EAGVAQSPRYKIIEKRQSVAFWCNPISGHATLYWYQQILGQGPKLLIQFQNNGVVDDSQLPKDRFSAERLKGVDSTLKIQPAKLEDSAVYLCASSLDRQGATVETQYFGPGTRLLVL.

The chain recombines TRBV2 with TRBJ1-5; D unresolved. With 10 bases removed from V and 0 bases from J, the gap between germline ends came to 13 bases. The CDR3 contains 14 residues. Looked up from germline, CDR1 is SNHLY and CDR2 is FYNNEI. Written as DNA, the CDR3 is TGTGCCACGCGCCGACGGGATAGCAATCAGCCCCAGCATTTT. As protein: CATRRRDSNQPQHF. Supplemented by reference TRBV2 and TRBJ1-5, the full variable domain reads EPEVTQTPSHQVTQMGQEVILRCVPISNHLYFYWYRQILGQKVEFLVSFYNNEISEKSEIFDDQFSVERPDGSNFTLKIRSTKLEDSAMYFCATRRRDSNQPQHFGDGTRLSIL.

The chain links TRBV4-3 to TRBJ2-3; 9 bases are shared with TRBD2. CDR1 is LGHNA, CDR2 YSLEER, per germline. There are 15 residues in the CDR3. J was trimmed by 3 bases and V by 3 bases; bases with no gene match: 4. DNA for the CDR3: TGCGCCAGCAGCCAGGGACTAGCAATTACAGATACGCAGTATTTT. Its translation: CASSQGLAITDTQYF.

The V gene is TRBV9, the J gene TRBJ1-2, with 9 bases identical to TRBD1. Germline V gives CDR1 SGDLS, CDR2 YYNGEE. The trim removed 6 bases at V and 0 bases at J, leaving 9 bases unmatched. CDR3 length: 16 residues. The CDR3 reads CASTPGQGGPNYGYTF. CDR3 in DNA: TGTGCCAGCACCCCGGGACAGGGAGGGCCTAACTATGGCTACACCTTC.

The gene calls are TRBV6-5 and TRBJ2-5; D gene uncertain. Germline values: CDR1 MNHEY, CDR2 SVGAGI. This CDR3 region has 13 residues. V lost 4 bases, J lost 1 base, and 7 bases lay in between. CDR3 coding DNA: TGTGCCAGCAGTTCTAGAGGCCAAGAGACCCAGTACTTC. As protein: CASSSRGQETQYF.

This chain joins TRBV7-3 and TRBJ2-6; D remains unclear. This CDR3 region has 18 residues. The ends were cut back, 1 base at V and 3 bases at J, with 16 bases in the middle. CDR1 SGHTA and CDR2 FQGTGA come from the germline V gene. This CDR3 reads CASSLIPYPSLGANVLTF. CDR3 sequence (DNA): TGTGCCAGCAGCTTAATTCCTTATCCCTCTCTTGGGGCCAACGTCCTGACTTTC.

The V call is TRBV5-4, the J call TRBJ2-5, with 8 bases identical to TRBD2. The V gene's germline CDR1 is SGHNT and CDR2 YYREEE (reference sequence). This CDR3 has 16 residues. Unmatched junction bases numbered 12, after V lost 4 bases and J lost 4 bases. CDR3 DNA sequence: TGTGCCAGCAGCCGGGGGGGGCGGGGCCTAAGAGAGACCCAGTACTTC. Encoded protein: CASSRGGRGLRETQYF.

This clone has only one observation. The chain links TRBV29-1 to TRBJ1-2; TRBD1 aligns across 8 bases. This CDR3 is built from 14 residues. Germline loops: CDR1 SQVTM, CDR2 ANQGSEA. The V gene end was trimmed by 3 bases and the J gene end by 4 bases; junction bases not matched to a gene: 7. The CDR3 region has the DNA TGCAGCGTTGACGACAGGGGCTTGCTCTATGGCTACACCTTC. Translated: CSVDDRGLLYGYTF.

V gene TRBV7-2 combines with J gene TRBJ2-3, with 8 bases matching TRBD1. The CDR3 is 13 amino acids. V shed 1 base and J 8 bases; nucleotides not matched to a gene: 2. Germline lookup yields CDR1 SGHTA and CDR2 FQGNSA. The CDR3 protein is CASSLGGQGTQYF. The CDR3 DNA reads TGTGCCAGCAGCTTAGGAGGACAGGGTACGCAGTATTTT.

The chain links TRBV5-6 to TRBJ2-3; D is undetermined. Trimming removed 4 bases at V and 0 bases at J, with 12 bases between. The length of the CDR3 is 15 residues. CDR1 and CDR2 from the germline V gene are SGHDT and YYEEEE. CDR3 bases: TGTGCCAGCAGCGTGATACAGCCTAGCACAGATACGCAGTATTTT. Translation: CASSVIQPSTDTQYF.

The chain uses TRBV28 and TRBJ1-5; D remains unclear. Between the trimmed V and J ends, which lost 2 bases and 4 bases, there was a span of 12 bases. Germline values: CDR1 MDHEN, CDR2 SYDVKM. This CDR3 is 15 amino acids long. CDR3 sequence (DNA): TGTGCCAGCAGTTTACCCAGGCGGGGAAATCAGCCCCAGCATTTT. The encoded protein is CASSLPRRGNQPQHF. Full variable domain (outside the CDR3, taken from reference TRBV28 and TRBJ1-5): DVKVTQSSRYLVKRTGEKVFLECVQDMDHENMFWYRQDPGLGLRLIYFSYDVKMKEKGDIPEGYSVSREKKERFSLILESASTNQTSMYLCASSLPRRGNQPQHFGDGTRLSIL.

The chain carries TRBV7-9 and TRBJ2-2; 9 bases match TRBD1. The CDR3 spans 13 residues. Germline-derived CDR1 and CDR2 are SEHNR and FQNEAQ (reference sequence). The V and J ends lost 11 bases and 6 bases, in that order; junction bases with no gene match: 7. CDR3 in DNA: TGTGCCGGAGGGACAGGGAGGGCCGGGGAGCTGTTTTTT. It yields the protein CAGGTGRAGELFF.

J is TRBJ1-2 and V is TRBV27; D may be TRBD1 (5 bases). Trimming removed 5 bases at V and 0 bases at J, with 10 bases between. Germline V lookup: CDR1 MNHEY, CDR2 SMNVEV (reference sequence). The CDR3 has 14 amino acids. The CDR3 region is CASSGADTNYGYTF. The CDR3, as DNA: TGTGCCAGCAGTGGGGCGGACACTAACTATGGCTACACCTTC.

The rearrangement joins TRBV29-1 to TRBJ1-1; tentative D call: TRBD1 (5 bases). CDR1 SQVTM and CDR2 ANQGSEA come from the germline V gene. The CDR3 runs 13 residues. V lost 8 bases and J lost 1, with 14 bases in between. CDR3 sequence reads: CSMSTAWNTEAFF. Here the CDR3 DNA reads TGCAGCATGTCGACAGCCTGGAACACTGAAGCTTTCTTT.

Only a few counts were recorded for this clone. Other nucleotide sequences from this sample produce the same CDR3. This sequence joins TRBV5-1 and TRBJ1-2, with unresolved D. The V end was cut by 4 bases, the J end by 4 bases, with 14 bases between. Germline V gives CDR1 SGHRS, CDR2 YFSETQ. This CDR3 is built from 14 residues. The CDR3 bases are TGCGCCAGCAGCCGGGAGGAGGACTCCTATGGCTACACCTTC. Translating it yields CASSREEDSYGYTF.

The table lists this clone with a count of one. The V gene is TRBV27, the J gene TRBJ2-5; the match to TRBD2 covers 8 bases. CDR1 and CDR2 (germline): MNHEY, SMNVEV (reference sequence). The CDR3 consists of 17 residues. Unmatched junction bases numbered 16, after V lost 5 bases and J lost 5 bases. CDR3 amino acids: CASSQQTGGLVSETQYF. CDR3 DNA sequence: TGTGCCAGCAGTCAACAGACGGGGGGGCTTGTTTCCGAGACCCAGTACTTC.

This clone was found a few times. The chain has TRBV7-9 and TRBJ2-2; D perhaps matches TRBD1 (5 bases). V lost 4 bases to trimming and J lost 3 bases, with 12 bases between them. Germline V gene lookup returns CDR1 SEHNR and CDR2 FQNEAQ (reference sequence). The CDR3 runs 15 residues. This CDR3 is CASSSSVGHTGELFF. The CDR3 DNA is TGTGCCAGCAGCTCCTCGGTGGGGCACACCGGGGAGCTGTTTTTT. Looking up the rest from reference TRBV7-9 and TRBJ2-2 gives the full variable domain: DTGVSQNPRHKITKRGQNVTFRCDPISEHNRLYWYRQTLGQGPEFLTYFQNEAQLEKSRLLSDRFSAERPKGSFSTLEIQRTEQGDSAMYLCASSSSVGHTGELFFGEGSRLTVL.

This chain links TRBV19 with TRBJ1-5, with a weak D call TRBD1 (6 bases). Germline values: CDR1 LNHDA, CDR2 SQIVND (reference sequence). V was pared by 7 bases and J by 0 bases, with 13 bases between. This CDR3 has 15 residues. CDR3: CASNPGQLSNQPQHF. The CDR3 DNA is TGTGCCAGTAATCCCGGACAGCTTAGCAATCAGCCCCAGCATTTT. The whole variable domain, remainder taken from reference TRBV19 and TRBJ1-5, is DGGITQSPKYLFRKEGQNVTLSCEQNLNHDAMYWYRQDPGQGLRLIYYSQIVNDFQKGDIAEGYSVSREKKESFPLTVTSAQKNPTAFYLCASNPGQLSNQPQHFGDGTRLSIL.

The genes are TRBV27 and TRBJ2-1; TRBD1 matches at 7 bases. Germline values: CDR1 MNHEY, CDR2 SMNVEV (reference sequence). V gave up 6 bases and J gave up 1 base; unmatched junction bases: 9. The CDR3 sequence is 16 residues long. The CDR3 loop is CASSPGLGQSYNEQFF. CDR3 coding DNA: TGTGCCAGCAGCCCCGGCCTGGGACAGTCCTACAATGAGCAGTTCTTC.

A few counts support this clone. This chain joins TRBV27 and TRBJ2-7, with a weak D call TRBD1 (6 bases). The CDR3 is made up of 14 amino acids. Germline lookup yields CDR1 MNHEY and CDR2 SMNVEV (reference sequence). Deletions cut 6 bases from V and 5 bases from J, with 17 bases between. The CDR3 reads CASSLESEGDEQYF. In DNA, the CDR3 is TGTGCCAGCAGCTTAGAAAGTGAGGGGGACGAGCAGTACTTC.

CDR3 residues: CASSGGPSQGEQFF. As DNA, the CDR3 is TGTGCCAGCAGCGGGGGGCCCTCCCAAGGTGAGCAGTTCTTC. V is TRBV2 and J is TRBJ2-1; tentative D call: TRBD2 (7 bases). Germline V gene lookup returns CDR1 SNHLY and CDR2 FYNNEI. The CDR3 is 14 amino acids. V was cut by 6 bases and J by 9 bases, with 18 bases left in between.

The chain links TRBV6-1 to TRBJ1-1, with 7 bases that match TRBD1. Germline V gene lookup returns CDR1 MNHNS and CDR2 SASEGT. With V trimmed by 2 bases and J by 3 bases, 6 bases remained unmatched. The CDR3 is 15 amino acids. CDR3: CASSEQGVFDTEAFF. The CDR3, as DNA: TGTGCCAGCAGTGAACAGGGGGTGTTTGACACTGAAGCTTTCTTT.

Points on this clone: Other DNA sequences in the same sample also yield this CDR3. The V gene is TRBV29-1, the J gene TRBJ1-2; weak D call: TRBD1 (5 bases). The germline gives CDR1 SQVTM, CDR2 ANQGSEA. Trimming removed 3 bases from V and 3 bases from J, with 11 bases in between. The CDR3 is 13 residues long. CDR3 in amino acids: CSVDGFRDYGYTF. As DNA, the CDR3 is TGCAGCGTTGATGGATTCAGGGACTATGGCTACACCTTC.

CDR3 DNA sequence: TGTGCCAGCAGCGGACACCAGGGGGGCCTAGAGACCCAGTACTTC. Encoded protein: CASSGHQGGLETQYF. This chain joins TRBV9 and TRBJ2-5; tentative D call: TRBD1 (7 bases). The V end lost 3 bases, the J end lost 4 bases, and 16 bases lay between the germline ends. CDR3 length: 15 amino acids. The germline gives CDR1 SGDLS, CDR2 YYNGEE.

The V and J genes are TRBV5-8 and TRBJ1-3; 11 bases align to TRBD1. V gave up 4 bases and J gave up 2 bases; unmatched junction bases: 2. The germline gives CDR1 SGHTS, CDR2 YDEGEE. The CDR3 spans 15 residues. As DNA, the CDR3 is TGTGCCAGCAGCCCGGACAGGGGGCCTGGAAACACCATATATTTT. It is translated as CASSPDRGPGNTIYF.

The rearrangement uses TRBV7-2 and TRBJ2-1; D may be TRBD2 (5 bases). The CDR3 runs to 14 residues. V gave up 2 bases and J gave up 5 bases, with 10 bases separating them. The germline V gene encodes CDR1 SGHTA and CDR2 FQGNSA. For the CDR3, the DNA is TGTGCCAGCAGCTTATCTAGCCCCCACAATGAGCAGTTCTTC. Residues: CASSLSSPHNEQFF.